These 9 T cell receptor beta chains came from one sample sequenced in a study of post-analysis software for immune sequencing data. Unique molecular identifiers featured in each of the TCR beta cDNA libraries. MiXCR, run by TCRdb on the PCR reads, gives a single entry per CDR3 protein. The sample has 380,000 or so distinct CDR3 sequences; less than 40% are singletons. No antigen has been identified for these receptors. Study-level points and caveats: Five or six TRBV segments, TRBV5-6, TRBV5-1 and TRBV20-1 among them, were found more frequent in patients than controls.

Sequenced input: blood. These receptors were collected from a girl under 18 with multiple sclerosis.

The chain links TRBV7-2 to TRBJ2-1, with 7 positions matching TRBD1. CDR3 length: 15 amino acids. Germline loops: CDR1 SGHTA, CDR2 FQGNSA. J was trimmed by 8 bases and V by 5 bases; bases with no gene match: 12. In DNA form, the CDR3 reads TGTGCCAGCAGCCCTGGACAGGCGCCTGGGCATGAGCAGTTCTTC. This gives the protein CASSPGQAPGHEQFF. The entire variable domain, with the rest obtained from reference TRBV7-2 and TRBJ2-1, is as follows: GAGVSQSPSNKVTEKGKDVELRCDPISGHTALYWYRQSLGQGLEFLIYFQGNSAPDKSGLPSDRFSAERTGGSVSTLTIQRTQQEDSAVYLCASSPGQAPGHEQFFGPGTRLTVL.

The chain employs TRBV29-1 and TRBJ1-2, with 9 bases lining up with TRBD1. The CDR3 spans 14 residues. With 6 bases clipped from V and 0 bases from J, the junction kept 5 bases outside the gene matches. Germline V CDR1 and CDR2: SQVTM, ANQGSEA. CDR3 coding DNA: TGCAGCGTGGGGGGACAGGGTGCTAACTATGGCTACACCTTC. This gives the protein CSVGGQGANYGYTF. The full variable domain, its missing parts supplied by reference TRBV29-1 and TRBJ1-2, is SAVISQKPSRDICQRGTSLTIQCQVDSQVTMMFWYRQQPGQSLTLIATANQGSEATYESGFVIDKFPISRPNLTFSTLTVSNMSPEDSSIYLCSVGGQGANYGYTFGSGTRLTVV.

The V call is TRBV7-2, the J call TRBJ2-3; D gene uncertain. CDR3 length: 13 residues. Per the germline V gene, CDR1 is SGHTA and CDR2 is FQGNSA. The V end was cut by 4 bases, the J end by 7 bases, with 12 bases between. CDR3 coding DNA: TGTGCCAGCAGCTACGGGCGCGAGTATACGCAGTATTTT. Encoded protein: CASSYGREYTQYF.

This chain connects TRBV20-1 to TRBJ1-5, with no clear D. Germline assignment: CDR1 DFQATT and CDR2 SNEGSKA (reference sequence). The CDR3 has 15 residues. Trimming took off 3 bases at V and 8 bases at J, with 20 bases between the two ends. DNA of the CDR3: TGCAGTGCTAGGTCTGGAGGGCAGATAAGGGAGCCCCAGCATTTT. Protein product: CSARSGGQIREPQHF.

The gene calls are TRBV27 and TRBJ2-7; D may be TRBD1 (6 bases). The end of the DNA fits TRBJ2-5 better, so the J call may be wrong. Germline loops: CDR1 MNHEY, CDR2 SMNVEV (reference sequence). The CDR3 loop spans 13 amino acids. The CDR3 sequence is CASSPGVVGTQYF. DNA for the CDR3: TGTGCCAGCAGTCCAGGGGTGGTTGGGACCCAGTACTTC.

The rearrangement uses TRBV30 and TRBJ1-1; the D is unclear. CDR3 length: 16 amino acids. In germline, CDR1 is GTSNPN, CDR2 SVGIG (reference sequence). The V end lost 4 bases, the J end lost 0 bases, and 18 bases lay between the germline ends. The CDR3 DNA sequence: TGTGCCTGGACACCAGATCGATTACGGCTGAACACTGAAGCTTTCTTT. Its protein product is CAWTPDRLRLNTEAFF.

As DNA, the CDR3 is TGCAGCGTTGAAGATCATACAGGAGGCCTCAATCGGAGATATGGCTACACCTTC. It translates to CSVEDHTGGLNRRYGYTF. The rearrangement uses TRBV29-1 and TRBJ1-2; a possible D gene is TRBD1 (5 bases). The germline V and J ends were trimmed by 0 bases and 5 bases, with 25 bases remaining between them. Germline CDR1 SQVTM, CDR2 ANQGSEA. The CDR3 sequence is 18 residues long.

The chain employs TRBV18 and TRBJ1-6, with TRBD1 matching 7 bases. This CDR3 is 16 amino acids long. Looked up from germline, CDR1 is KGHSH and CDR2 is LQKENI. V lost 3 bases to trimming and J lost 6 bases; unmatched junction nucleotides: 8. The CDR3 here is CASSPEETGLNSPLHF. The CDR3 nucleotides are TGTGCCAGCTCACCGGAGGAGACAGGGCTTAATTCACCCCTCCACTTT.

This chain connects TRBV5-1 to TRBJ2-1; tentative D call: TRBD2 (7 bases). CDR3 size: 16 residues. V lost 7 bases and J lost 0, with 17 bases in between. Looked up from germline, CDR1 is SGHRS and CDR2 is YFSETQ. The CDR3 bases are TGCGCCAGCGCCCGGGGGGCGGGCAGCTCCTACAATGAGCAGTTCTTC. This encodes CASARGAGSSYNEQFF.